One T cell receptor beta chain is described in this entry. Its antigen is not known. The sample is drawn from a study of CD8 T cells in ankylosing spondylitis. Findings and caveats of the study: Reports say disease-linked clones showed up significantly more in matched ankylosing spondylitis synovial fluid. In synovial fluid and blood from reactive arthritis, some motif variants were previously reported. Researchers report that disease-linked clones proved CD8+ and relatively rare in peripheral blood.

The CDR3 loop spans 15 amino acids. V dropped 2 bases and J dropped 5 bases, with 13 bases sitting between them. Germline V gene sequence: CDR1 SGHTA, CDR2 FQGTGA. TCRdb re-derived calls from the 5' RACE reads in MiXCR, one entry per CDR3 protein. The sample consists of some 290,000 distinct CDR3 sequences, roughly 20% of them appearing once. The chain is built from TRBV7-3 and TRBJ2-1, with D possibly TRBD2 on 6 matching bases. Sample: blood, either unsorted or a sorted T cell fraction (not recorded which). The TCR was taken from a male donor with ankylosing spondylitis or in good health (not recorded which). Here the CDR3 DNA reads TGTGCCAGCAGCTTAGGAGGGAGTCCCCACAATGAGCAGTTCTTC. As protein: CASSLGGSPHNEQFF.